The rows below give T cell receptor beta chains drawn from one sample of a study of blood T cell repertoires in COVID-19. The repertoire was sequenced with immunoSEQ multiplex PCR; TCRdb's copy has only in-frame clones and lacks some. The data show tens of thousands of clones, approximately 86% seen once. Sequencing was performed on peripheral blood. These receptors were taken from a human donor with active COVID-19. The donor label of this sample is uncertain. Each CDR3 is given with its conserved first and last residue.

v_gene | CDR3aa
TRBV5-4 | CASSTTSGSGEQYF
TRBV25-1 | CASSEFLGRVTTNEKLFF
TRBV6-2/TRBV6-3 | CASSPWTSGRSYEQFF
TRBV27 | CASRYLGQSTGELFF
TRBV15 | CATSRVRGRIGNQPQHF
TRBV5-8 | CASSSGQGPTGELFF
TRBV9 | CASSVGSGTGNTIYF
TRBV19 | CASSVAAGDIQYF
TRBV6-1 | CASSESPLAGEATQYF
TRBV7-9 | CASSPVSSGNTIYF
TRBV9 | CASSARPGQTYGYTF
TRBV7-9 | CASSLPVGAGHNEQFF
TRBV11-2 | CASSWDRVGGYTF
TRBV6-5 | CASSSWGANSPLHF
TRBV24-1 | CATASRGGSTDTQYF
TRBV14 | CASSQYTDLNSPLHF
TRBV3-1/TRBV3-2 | CASSQGTGKYF
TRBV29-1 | CSVGLASYEQYF
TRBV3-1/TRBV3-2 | CASSQGAPAGSYNSPLHF
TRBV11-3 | CASRDRTTDTQYF
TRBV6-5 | CASRARTDSYEQYF
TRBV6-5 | CASSPGNRGLYGYTF
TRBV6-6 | CASSYTGTGSYGYTF
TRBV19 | CASSQGAYQPQHF
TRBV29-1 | CSVEAGGVGNTIYF
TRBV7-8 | CASSLVQGIEQYF
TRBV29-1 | CSVGGARNEQFF
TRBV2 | CASSEALGDRGYEQYF
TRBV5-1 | CASSLSGSSYEQYF
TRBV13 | CASSLGLAGGRTDTQYF
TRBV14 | CASSHMRAYGYTF
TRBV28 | CASSSTGRWLGGYTF
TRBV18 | CASSPLNSGYVNEQYF
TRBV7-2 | CASSLGPGNQPQHF
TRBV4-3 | CASSRLPAAEAFF
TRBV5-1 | CASSTGDRPQYF
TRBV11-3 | CASSLGPGTEAFF
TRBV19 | CASSIQGQGAVNEQFF
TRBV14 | CASSPGTSGRTNTGELFF
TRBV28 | CASSLPHTGTGYEQYF
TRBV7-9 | CASSPRGGTSGSAYEQYF
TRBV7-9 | CASSYGQGNEKLFF